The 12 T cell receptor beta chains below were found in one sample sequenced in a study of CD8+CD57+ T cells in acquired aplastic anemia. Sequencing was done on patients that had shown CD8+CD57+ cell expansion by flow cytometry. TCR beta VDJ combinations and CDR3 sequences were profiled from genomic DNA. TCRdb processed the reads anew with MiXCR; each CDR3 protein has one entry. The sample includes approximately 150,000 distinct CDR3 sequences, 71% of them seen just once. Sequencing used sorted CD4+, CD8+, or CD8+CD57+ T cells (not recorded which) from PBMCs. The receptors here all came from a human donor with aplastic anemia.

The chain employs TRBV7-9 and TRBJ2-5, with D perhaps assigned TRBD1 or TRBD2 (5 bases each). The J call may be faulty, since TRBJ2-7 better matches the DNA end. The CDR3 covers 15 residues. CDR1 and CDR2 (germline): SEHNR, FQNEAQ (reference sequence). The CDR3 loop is CASSSGHTGTYEQYF. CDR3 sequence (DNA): TGTGCCAGCAGCTCCGGGCATACCGGGACGTACGAGCAGTACTTC.

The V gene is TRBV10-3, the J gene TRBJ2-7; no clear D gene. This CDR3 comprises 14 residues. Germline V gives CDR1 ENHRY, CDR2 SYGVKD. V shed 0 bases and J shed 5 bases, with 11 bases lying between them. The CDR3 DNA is TGTGCCATCAGTGAGTCGAGGCAGTCCAACGAGCAGTACTTC. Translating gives CAISESRQSNEQYF.

The CDR3 nucleotides read TGTGCCAGCAGCTTCGGACAGGGACTCCACTTT. Translation gives CASSFGQGLHF. V is TRBV13 and J is TRBJ1-6, with 8 bases aligning to TRBD1. J was trimmed by 16 bases and V by 3 bases; bases with no gene match: 2. This CDR3 has 11 amino acids. In germline, CDR1 is PRHDT, CDR2 FYEKMQ (reference sequence).

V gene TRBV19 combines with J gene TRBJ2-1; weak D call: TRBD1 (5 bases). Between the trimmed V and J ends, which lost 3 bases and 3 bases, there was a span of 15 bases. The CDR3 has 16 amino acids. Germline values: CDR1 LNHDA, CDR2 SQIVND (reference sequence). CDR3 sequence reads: CASSINQGHNYNEQFF. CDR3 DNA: TGTGCCAGTAGTATTAACCAGGGCCACAACTACAATGAGCAGTTCTTC. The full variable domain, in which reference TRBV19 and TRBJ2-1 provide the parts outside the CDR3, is DGGITQSPKYLFRKEGQNVTLSCEQNLNHDAMYWYRQDPGQGLRLIYYSQIVNDFQKGDIAEGYSVSREKKESFPLTVTSAQKNPTAFYLCASSINQGHNYNEQFFGPGTRLTVL.

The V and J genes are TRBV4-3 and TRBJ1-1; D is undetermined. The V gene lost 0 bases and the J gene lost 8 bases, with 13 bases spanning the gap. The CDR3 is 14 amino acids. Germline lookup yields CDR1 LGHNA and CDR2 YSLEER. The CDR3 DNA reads TGCGCCAGCAGCCAAGATCGCCGGGGAGGAGAAGCTTTCTTT. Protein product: CASSQDRRGGEAFF.

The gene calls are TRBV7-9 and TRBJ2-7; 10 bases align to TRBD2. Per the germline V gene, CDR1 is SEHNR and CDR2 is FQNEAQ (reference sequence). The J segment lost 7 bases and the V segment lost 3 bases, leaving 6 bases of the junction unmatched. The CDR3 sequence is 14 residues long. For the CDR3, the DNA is TGTGCCAGCAGCTTCGATCTAGCGGGGGTGGAGCAGTACTTC. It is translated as CASSFDLAGVEQYF.

DNA for the CDR3: TGTGCCAGCAGCCCCCAACACTCCTACGAGCAGTACTTC. This encodes CASSPQHSYEQYF. The chain links TRBV9 to TRBJ2-7; no definite D call. This CDR3 contains 13 residues. Germline values: CDR1 SGDLS, CDR2 YYNGEE. Trimming removed 4 bases from V and 0 bases from J, with 8 bases in between.

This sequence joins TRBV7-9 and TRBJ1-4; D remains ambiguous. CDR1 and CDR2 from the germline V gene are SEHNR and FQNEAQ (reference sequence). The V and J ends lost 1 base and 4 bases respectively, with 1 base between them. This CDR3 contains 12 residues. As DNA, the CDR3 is TGTGCCAGCAGCTTAGATAATGAAAAACTGTTTTTT. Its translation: CASSLDNEKLFF.

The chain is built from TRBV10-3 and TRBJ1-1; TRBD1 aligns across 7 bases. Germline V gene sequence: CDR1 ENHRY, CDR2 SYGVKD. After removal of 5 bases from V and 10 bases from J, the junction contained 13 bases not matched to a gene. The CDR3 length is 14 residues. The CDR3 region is CAISQYDRVRRAFF. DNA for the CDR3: TGTGCCATCAGTCAATACGACAGGGTACGCCGAGCTTTCTTT.

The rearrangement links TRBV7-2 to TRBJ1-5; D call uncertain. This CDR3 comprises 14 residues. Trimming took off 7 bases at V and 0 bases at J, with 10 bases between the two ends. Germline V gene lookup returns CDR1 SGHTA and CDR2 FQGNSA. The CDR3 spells CASTGAYSNQPQHF. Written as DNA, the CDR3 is TGTGCCAGCACCGGCGCGTATAGCAATCAGCCCCAGCATTTT.

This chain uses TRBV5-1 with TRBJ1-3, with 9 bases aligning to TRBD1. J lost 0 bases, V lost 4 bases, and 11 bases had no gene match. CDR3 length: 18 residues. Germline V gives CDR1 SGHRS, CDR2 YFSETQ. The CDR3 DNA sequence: TGCGCCAGCAGCCGCAAGTTACGGGACAGGGACTCTGGAAACACCATATATTTT. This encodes CASSRKLRDRDSGNTIYF.

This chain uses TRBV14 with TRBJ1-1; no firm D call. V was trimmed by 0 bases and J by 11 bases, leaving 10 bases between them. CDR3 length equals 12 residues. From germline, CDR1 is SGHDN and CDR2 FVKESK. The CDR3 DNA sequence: TGTGCCAGCAGCCAAGATCGGGGAGAGGCTTTCTTT. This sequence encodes CASSQDRGEAFF. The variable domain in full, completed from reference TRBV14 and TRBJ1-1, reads EAGVTQFPSHSVIEKGQTVTLRCDPISGHDNLYWYRRVMGKEIKFLLHFVKESKQDESGMPNNRFLAERTGGTYSTLKVQPAELEDSGVYFCASSQDRGEAFFGQGTRLTVV.